The 13 T cell receptor beta chains below were found in one sample sequenced in a study of glioma-infiltrating T cells after dendritic cell vaccination. Repertoires were generated with immunoSEQ multiplex PCR, while TCRdb's copy carries only in-frame clones and drops some. The table lists 95,000 to 110,000 clones, about four fifths of them singletons. The input for sequencing was blood, taken before dendritic cell vaccination. The origin of the receptors is a human donor with glioblastoma.

V is TRBV4-1 and J is TRBJ2-7, with 8 bases matching TRBD2. The CDR3 is 16 amino acids. Trimming cost V 0 bases and J 2 bases; bases outside gene matches: 6. Per the germline V gene, CDR1 is MGHRA and CDR2 is YSYEKL. The CDR3 is CASSQEAGGNPYEQYF. As DNA, the CDR3 is TGCGCCAGCAGCCAAGAGGCGGGGGGCAATCCCTACGAGCAGTACTTC.

V and J are TRBV7-8 and TRBJ1-2; 8 bases line up with TRBD1. V lost 5 bases and J lost 1; bases outside the gene matches: 9. Per the germline V gene, CDR1 is SGHVS and CDR2 is FQNEAQ. This CDR3 comprises 16 residues. The CDR3 DNA reads as TGTGCCAGCAGCCCGCGGACAGGGATGAGTAACTATGGCTACACCTTC. Protein sequence: CASSPRTGMSNYGYTF.

The chain uses TRBV16 and TRBJ2-7; TRBD1 matches 8 bases. With 0 bases clipped from V and 3 bases from J, the junction kept 4 bases outside the gene matches. The germline CDR1 and CDR2 sequences are KGHSY and FQNENV. The CDR3 has 15 amino acids. CDR3 loop: CASSQSGQAHYEQYF. CDR3 coding DNA: TGTGCCAGCAGCCAATCGGGACAGGCCCACTACGAGCAGTACTTC.

The J gene is TRBJ1-2, the V gene TRBV19, with 7 positions matching TRBD1. Germline trimming cut 4 bases from V and 4 bases from J; bases unmatched to any gene: 6. CDR1 and CDR2 (germline): LNHDA, SQIVND (reference sequence). The CDR3 has 14 amino acids. The CDR3 region is CASSTLGQPYGYTF. The CDR3 DNA is TGTGCCAGTAGTACCCTGGGACAGCCCTATGGCTACACCTTC.

The V gene is TRBV4-3, the J gene TRBJ2-7, with D possibly TRBD1 on 6 matching bases. CDR3 length: 14 residues. Trimming removed 0 bases from V and 2 bases from J, with 8 bases in between. Germline V CDR1 and CDR2: LGHNA, YSLEER. The CDR3 reads CASSQDRDTYEQYF. The DNA of the CDR3 is TGCGCCAGCAGCCAAGATCGGGACACCTACGAGCAGTACTTC.

The chain has TRBV5-1 and TRBJ2-7; 14 bases agree with TRBD2. The junction had 5 bases not matched to a gene; V was cut back by 3 bases and J by 0 bases. The germline V gene encodes CDR1 SGHRS and CDR2 YFSETQ. This CDR3 is 17 amino acids long. The CDR3 is CASSSGTSGGRSYEQYF. Written as DNA, the CDR3 is TGCGCCAGCAGCTCAGGGACTAGCGGGGGCCGCTCCTACGAGCAGTACTTC.

This sequence joins TRBV9 and TRBJ1-1; a possible D gene is TRBD1 (5 bases). V was trimmed by 4 bases and J by 1 base, leaving 11 bases between them. This CDR3 has 14 residues. CDR1 and CDR2 from the germline V gene are SGDLS and YYNGEE. Written as DNA, the CDR3 is TGTGCCAGCAGCTCAGGGTTAGGGAACACTGAAGCTTTCTTT. Protein product: CASSSGLGNTEAFF.

V usage is TRBV28 and J usage is TRBJ2-2; 8 positions agree with TRBD1. CDR3 size: 16 residues. Germline V lookup: CDR1 MDHEN, CDR2 SYDVKM. The V and J ends lost 2 bases and 2 bases, in that order; junction bases with no gene match: 4. CDR3 nucleotide sequence: TGTGCCAGCAGTTTAGTGGGACAGGCTAACACCGGGGAGCTGTTTTTT. The encoded protein is CASSLVGQANTGELFF.

This sequence joins TRBV2 and TRBJ1-5, with 7 nucleotides matching TRBD1. After removal of 8 bases from V and 9 bases from J, the junction contained 13 bases not matched to a gene. The CDR3 is made up of 14 amino acids. Per germline, CDR1 SNHLY and CDR2 FYNNEI. The CDR3 bases are TGTGCCAGCTGCAGGGACAGCGCTGACTGGCCCCAGCATTTT. Translation gives CASCRDSADWPQHF.

The rearrangement uses TRBV2 and TRBJ2-6; D gene unclear. Trimming removed 6 bases from V and 0 bases from J, with 9 bases in between. Germline V lookup: CDR1 SNHLY, CDR2 FYNNEI. This CDR3 region has 15 residues. This CDR3 is CASRAGASGANVLTF. CDR3 DNA sequence: TGTGCCAGCAGGGCAGGTGCCTCTGGGGCCAACGTCCTGACTTTC. The full variable domain, rest sourced from reference TRBV2 and TRBJ2-6, is EPEVTQTPSHQVTQMGQEVILRCVPISNHLYFYWYRQILGQKVEFLVSFYNNEISEKSEIFDDQFSVERPDGSNFTLKIRSTKLEDSAMYFCASRAGASGANVLTFGAGSRLTVL.

V and J are TRBV9 and TRBJ1-2; D is unresolved. The CDR3 runs to 10 residues. Per germline, CDR1 SGDLS and CDR2 YYNGEE. V dropped 3 bases and J dropped 8 bases, with 5 bases sitting between them. The CDR3 nucleotides are TGTGCCAGCAGCGGCGTAGGCTACACCTTC. The encoded protein is CASSGVGYTF.

The rearrangement links TRBV9 to TRBJ2-1, with D perhaps matching TRBD1 (6 bases). The V end was cut by 4 bases, the J end by 4 bases, with 15 bases between. Germline V gene sequence: CDR1 SGDLS, CDR2 YYNGEE. The CDR3 totals 15 residues. The CDR3 DNA reads TGTGCCAGCAGCCCCCGTGGACAGAGGTACAATGAGCAGTTCTTC. Its translation is CASSPRGQRYNEQFF.

This clone was detected once. The chain combines TRBV7-2 with TRBJ1-6, with 7 nucleotides matching TRBD1. V shed 7 bases, J shed 7 bases, and the junction held 7 bases outside the gene matches. The V gene's germline CDR1 is SGHTA and CDR2 FQGNSA. The CDR3 totals 14 residues. As DNA, the CDR3 is TGTGCCAGCAAAAAAGGGGGCCAGAATTCACCCCTCCACTTT. This gives the protein CASKKGGQNSPLHF. Together with reference TRBV7-2 and TRBJ1-6, the CDR3 gives the full variable domain: GAGVSQSPSNKVTEKGKDVELRCDPISGHTALYWYRQSLGQGLEFLIYFQGNSAPDKSGLPSDRFSAERTGGSVSTLTIQRTQQEDSAVYLCASKKGGQNSPLHFGNGTRLTVT.